The sequence of this T cell receptor beta chain was determined in a study of low-dose radiotherapy and immunotherapy resistance in tumors. The overall study: Cyclophosphamide was given intravenously at 200 mg/m2 every two weeks, and each dose came one day before radiation and immunotherapy.

Germline CDR1 SGHRS, CDR2 YFSETQ. The CDR3 is 15 residues long. V lost 5 bases and J lost 0, with 14 bases in between. At least ten counts were recorded for this clonotype. TRAV- and TRBV-specific primers, spanning alpha and beta chains, primed first-strand cDNA. With a V-primer adapter and a constant-region primer, TCRs were amplified for roughly 21 PCR cycles. A single record per CDR3 protein comes from TCRdb applying MiXCR to the reads. The sample shows about 97,000 distinct CDR3 sequences, around 21% of them seen only once. Time point noted: after trial treatment. Treatment described: LDRT plus nivolumab, ipilimumab, low-dose cyclophosphamide and aspirin (RACIN trial).

The chain links TRBV5-1 to TRBJ2-5, with D perhaps matching TRBD1 (6 bases). This specimen was PBMCs, taken after low-dose radiotherapy plus immunotherapy. This receptor was identified in a male donor with prostate cancer. CDR3 sequence (DNA): TGCGCCAGCAGAAGGACCAGGGGAAACCAAGAGACCCAGTACTTC. Encoded protein: CASRRTRGNQETQYF. The whole variable domain, remainder taken from reference TRBV5-1 and TRBJ2-5, is KAGVTQTPRYLIKTRGQQVTLSCSPISGHRSVSWYQQTPGQGLQFLFEYFSETQRNKGNFPGRFSGRQFSNSRSEMNVSTLELGDSALYLCASRRTRGNQETQYFGPGTRLLVL.